These T cell receptor beta chains were read from a single sample in a study of cytomegalovirus exposure and HLA in healthy donors. Clones were read by immunoSEQ multiplex PCR, and TCRdb kept only the in-frame ones, dropping some. The top ten hold 0.65% of the sample, which has fewer than 200,000 clones, less than 85% seen once. Sequencing was done on a sample of PBMCs. These receptors originate from a boy aged 5-17 years in good health and CMV-seronegative. CDR3s include the opening cysteine and the closing phenylalanine or tryptophan. The order of the fields is D gene, V gene, J gene, clone size, CDR3 protein, CDR3 DNA. The D gene is left open where the match is weak. Size values are once, few and many counts, or a class for expanded clones, and some rows have none.

.,TRBV11-2,TRBJ1-2,.,CASSLLGGANYGYTF,TGTGCCAGCAGCTTATTAGGCGGAGCTAACTATGGCTACACCTTC
.,TRBV25-1,TRBJ1-5,.,CASSASVNQPQHF,TGTGCCAGCAGTGCGTCAGTGAATCAGCCCCAGCATTTT
.,TRBV19,TRBJ1-5,few,CASSWGPQVTQPQHF,TGTGCCAGTAGTTGGGGGCCTCAGGTTACTCAGCCCCAGCATTTT
TRBD1,TRBV29-1,TRBJ2-7,.,CSVETGQGYEQYF,TGCAGCGTTGAAACCGGACAGGGGTACGAGCAGTACTTC
TRBD1,TRBV7-2,TRBJ1-2,.,CASSLGSPGQGGGYTF,TGTGCCAGCAGCTTAGGGTCCCCGGGACAGGGGGGCGGCTACACCTTC
TRBD1,TRBV11-3,TRBJ1-2,.,CASSFTGQGRDGYTF,TGTGCCAGCAGCTTTACGGGACAGGGGAGAGATGGCTACACCTTC
.,TRBV5-1,TRBJ2-7,.,CASSSQGHSYEQYF,TGCGCCAGCAGCTCCCAGGGCCATTCCTACGAGCAGTACTTC
TRBD1,TRBV7-9,TRBJ1-1,few,CASSAKGGAGTEAFF,TGTGCCAGCAGCGCGAAAGGGGGCGCGGGTACTGAAGCTTTCTTT
TRBD1,TRBV5-4,TRBJ1-2,.,CASSLSQGVNYGYTF,TGTGCCAGCAGCTTATCACAGGGGGTGAACTATGGCTACACCTTC
.,TRBV7-3,TRBJ1-1,few,CASSVQWNTEAFF,TGTGCCAGCAGCGTCCAATGGAACACTGAAGCTTTCTTT
.,TRBV2,TRBJ2-1,.,CASSEIHRANEQFF,TGTGCCAGCAGTGAAATTCACAGGGCCAATGAGCAGTTCTTC
.,TRBV12-5,TRBJ1-1,once,CASGLLQGYTEAFF,TGTGCTAGTGGTTTGTTACAGGGATATACTGAAGCTTTCTTT
.,TRBV11-3,TRBJ1-1,.,CASSLVPGENTEAFF,TGTGCCAGCAGCTTAGTCCCAGGTGAGAACACTGAAGCTTTCTTT
.,TRBV5-1,TRBJ1-1,.,CASSLSVLRNTEAFF,TGCGCCAGCAGCTTGTCAGTCCTTCGGAACACTGAAGCTTTCTTT
TRBD1,TRBV28,TRBJ1-6,.,CASRRGQANNSPLHF,TGTGCCAGCAGACGGGGACAGGCGAATAATTCACCCCTCCACTTT